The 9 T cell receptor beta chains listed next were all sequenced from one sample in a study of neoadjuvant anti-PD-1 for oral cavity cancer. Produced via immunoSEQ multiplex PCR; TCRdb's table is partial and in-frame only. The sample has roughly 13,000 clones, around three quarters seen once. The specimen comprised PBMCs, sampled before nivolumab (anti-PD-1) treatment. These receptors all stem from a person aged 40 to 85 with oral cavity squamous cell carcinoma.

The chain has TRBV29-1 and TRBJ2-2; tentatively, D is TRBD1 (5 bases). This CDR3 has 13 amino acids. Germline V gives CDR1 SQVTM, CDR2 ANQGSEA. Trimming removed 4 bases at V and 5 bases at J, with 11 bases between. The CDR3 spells CSVGPQGTGELFF. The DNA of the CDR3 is TGCAGCGTTGGGCCGCAGGGAACCGGGGAGCTGTTTTTT.

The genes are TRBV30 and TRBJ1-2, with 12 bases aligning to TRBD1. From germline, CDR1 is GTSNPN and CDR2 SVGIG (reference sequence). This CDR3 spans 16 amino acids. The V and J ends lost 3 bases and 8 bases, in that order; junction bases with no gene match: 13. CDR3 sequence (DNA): TGTGCCTGGAGGGAACCCGGGACAGGGGGCTTCGGAGGCTACACCTTC. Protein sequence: CAWREPGTGGFGGYTF. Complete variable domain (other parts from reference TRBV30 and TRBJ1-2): SQTIHQWPATLVQPVGSPLSLECTVEGTSNPNLYWYRQAAGRGLQLLFYSVGIGQISSEVPQNLSASRPQDRQFILSSKKLLLSDSGFYLCAWREPGTGGFGGYTFGSGTRLTVV.

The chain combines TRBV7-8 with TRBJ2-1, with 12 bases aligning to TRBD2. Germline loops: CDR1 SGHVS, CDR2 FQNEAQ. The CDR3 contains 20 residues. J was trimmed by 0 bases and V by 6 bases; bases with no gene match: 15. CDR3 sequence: CASRQARLAGASISYNEQFF. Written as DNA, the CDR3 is TGTGCCAGCAGACAAGCGAGACTAGCGGGAGCCTCAATCTCCTACAATGAGCAGTTCTTC.

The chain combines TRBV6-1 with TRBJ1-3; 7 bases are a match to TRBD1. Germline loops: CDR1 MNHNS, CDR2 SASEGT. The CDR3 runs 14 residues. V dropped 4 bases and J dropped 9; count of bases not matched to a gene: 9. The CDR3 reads CASSASDRVATIYF. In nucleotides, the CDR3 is TGTGCCAGCAGTGCCTCCGACAGGGTGGCCACCATATATTTT.

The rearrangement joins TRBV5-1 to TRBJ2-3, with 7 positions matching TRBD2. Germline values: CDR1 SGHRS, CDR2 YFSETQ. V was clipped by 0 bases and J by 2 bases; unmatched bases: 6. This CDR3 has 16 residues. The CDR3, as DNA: TGCGCCAGCAGCTTGGAGGGTAGCGGGTTCACAGATACGCAGTATTTT. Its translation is CASSLEGSGFTDTQYF.

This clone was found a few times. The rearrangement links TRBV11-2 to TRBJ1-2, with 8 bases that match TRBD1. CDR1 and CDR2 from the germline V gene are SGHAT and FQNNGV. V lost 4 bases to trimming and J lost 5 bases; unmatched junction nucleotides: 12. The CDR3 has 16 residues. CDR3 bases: TGTGCCAGCAGCTCCACGAGGAGACAGGGGTCTTATGGCTACACCTTC. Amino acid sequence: CASSSTRRQGSYGYTF.

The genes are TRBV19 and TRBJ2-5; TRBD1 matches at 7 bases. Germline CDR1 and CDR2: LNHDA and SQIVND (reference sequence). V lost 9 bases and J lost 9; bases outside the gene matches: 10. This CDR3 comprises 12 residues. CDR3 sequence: CASGQAGLAQYF. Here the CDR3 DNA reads TGTGCCAGCGGACAGGCCGGATTGGCCCAGTACTTC.

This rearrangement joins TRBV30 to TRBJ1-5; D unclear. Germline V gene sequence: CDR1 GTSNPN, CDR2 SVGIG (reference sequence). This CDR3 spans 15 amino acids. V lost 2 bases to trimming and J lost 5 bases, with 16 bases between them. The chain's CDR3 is CAWSHSREYYQPQHF. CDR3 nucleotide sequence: TGTGCCTGGAGTCATTCGCGGGAATACTATCAGCCCCAGCATTTT.

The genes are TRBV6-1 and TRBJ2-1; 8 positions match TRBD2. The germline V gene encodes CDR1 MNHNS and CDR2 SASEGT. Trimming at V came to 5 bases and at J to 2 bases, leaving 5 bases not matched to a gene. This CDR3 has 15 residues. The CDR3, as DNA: TGTGCCAGCAGTTTCGAGCGGGGGACCTACAATGAGCAGTTCTTC. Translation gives CASSFERGTYNEQFF.